The T cell receptor beta chain under discussion was sequenced for a study of CD8+ T cells in alopecia areata. General study findings and limits: Sequenced scalp T cells also include alphabeta T cells resident in normal skin. Normal scalp had lower clonality than lesional scalp, with alopecia totalis/universalis lesions showing this most strongly. Relative to mice, TCR sharing across patients was less clear, a difference possibly HLA-related.

Sorting separated CD4+ and CD8+ T cells out of PBMCs. Reverse transcribed after extraction, RNA yielded cDNA as the sequencing template. The repertoire was sequenced with immunoSEQ multiplex PCR; TCRdb's copy has only in-frame clones and lacks some. The sample holds approximately 150,000 clones, around 62% seen once. About this clone: Antigen unknown.

Between the trimmed V and J ends, which lost 5 bases and 2 bases, there was a span of 16 bases. The CDR3 contains 16 residues. This chain links TRBV6-7 with TRBJ1-5, with D unresolved. TRBV6-7 is annotated as an ORF whose role is uncertain. The specimen sequenced was CD8+ T cells sorted from blood. The TCR was taken from a human donor in good health. The CDR3 reads CASSDGSPGGNQPQHF. The CDR3 coding sequence is TGTGCCAGCAGTGACGGGTCCCCCGGAGGCAATCAGCCCCAGCATTTT.